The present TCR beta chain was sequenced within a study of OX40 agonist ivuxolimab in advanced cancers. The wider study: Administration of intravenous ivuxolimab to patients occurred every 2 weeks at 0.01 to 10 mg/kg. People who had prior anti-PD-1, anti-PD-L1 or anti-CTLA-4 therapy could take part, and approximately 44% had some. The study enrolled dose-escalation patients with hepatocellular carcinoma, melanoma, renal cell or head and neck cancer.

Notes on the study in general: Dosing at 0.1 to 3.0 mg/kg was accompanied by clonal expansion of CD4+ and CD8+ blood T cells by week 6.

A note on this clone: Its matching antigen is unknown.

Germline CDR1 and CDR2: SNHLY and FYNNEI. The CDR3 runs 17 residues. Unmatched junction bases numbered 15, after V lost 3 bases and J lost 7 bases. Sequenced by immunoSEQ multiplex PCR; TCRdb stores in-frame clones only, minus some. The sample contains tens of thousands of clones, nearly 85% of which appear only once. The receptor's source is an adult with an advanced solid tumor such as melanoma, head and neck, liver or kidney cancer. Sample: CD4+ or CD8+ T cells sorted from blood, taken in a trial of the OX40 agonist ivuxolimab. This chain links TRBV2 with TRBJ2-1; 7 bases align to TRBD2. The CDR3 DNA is TGTGCCAGCAGTGACATCCCAGAACTACTAGCGCTTAATGAGCAGTTCTTC. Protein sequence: CASSDIPELLALNEQFF.